The TCR beta chain described here comes from a study of T cells in Graves' hyperthyroidism and ophthalmopathy. Points from the study as a whole: With a median lead of roughly 6.2 months before onset, the model predicted ophthalmopathy.

This CDR3 spans 13 amino acids. V lost 5 bases to trimming and J lost 8 bases, with 13 bases between them. Germline loops: CDR1 MNHEY, CDR2 SMNVEV (reference sequence). This clonotype was seen a handful of times. What it binds is not known. RNA transcripts gave rise to amplified TCR beta CDR3 regions. HTBI primers were employed in a first-round RT-PCR of the TCR CDR3. Via MiXCR, TCRdb re-called the multiplex PCR reads, giving one row per CDR3 protein. The sample consists of around 700,000 distinct CDR3 sequences, approximately 19% of them appearing once. In patients aged 18 to 65, hyperthyroidism was newly diagnosed, with duration under 2 months. Patients having uncontrolled infection, another autoimmune disease, pregnancy or lactation were not included. The diagnostic basis comprised clinical symptoms, serum thyroxine and TRAb, thyroid ultrasound and orbital computed tomography.

The genes are TRBV27 and TRBJ2-4, with D perhaps being TRBD1 or TRBD2 (6 bases each). The sequenced material came from blood. This clonotype was obtained from a woman in her fifties or sixties with Graves' hyperthyroidism that later progressed to Graves' ophthalmopathy. The CDR3 DNA is TGTGCCAGCAGTCGCCCGGAGGGGGACATTCAGTACTTC. Translation: CASSRPEGDIQYF.